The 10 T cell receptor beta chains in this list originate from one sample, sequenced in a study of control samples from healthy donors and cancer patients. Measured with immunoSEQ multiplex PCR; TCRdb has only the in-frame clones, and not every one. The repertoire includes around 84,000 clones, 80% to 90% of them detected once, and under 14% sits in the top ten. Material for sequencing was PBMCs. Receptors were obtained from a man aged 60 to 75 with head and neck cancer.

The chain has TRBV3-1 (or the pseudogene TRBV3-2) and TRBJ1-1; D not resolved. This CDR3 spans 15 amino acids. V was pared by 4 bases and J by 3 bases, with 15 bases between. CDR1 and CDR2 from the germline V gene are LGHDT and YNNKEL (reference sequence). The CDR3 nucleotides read TGTGCCAGCAGCCCCCGAGGTTTAGGCTACACTGAAGCTTTCTTT. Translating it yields CASSPRGLGYTEAFF.

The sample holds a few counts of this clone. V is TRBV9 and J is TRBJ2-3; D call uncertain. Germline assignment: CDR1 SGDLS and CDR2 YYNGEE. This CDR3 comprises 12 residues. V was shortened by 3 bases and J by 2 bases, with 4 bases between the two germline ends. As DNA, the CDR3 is TGTGCCAGCAGCGGCGACACAGATACGCAGTATTTT. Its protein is CASSGDTDTQYF.

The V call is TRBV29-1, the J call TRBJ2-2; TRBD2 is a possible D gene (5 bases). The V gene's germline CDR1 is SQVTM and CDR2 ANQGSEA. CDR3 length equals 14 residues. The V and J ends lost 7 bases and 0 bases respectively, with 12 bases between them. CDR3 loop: CSASGATNTGELFF. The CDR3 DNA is TGCAGCGCGAGCGGAGCTACGAACACCGGGGAGCTGTTTTTT.

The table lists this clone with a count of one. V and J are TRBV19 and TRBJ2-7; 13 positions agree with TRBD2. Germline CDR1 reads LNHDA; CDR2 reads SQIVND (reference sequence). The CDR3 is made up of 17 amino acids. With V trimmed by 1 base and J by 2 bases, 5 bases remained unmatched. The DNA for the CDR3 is TGTGCCAGTAGTATAGGTCTTGGGACTAGCGGGACCTACGAGCAGTACTTC. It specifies CASSIGLGTSGTYEQYF. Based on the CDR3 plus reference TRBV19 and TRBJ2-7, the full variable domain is DGGITQSPKYLFRKEGQNVTLSCEQNLNHDAMYWYRQDPGQGLRLIYYSQIVNDFQKGDIAEGYSVSREKKESFPLTVTSAQKNPTAFYLCASSIGLGTSGTYEQYFGPGTRLTVT.

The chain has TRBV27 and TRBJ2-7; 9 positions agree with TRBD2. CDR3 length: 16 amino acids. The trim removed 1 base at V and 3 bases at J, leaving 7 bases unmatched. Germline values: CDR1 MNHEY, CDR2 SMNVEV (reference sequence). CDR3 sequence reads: CASSLFSGRLLYEQYF. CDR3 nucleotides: TGTGCCAGCAGTTTATTTAGCGGGAGACTTCTCTACGAGCAGTACTTC.

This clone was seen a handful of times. CDR3 sequence: CASSQEAGLSTGELFF. The CDR3 DNA reads as TGTGCCAGCAGCCAAGAGGCGGGCCTAAGCACCGGGGAGCTGTTTTTT. The V call is TRBV4-2, the J call TRBJ2-2; possible D gene TRBD2, 5 bases. V was shortened by 0 bases and J by 4 bases, with 12 bases between the two germline ends. Germline V gives CDR1 LGHNA, CDR2 YNFKEQ. There are 16 residues in the CDR3.

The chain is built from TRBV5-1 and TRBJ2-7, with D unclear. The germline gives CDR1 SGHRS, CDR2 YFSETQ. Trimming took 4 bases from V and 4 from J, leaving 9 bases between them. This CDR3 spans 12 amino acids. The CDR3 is CASSPGSYEQYF. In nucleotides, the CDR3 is TGCGCCAGCAGCCCGGGCAGTTACGAGCAGTACTTC.

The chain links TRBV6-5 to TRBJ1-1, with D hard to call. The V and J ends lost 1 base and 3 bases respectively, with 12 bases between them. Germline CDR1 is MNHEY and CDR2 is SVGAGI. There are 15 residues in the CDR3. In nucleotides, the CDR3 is TGTGCCAGCAGTTACTATCGACCCGGGGACACTGAAGCTTTCTTT. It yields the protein CASSYYRPGDTEAFF.

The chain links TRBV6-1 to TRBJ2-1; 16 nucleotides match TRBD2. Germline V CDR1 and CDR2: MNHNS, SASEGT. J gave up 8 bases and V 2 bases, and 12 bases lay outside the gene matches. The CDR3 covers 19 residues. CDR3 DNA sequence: TGTGCCAGCAGTGAATCCCCCGGGACTAGCGGGAGGGCTTACCATGAGCAGTTCTTC. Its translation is CASSESPGTSGRAYHEQFF.

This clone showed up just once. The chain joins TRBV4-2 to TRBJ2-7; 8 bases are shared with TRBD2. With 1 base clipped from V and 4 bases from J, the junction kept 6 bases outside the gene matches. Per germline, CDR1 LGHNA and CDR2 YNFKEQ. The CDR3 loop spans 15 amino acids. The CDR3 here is CASSQAGLAMYEQYF. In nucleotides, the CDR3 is TGTGCCAGCAGCCAAGCCGGACTAGCTATGTACGAGCAGTACTTC.